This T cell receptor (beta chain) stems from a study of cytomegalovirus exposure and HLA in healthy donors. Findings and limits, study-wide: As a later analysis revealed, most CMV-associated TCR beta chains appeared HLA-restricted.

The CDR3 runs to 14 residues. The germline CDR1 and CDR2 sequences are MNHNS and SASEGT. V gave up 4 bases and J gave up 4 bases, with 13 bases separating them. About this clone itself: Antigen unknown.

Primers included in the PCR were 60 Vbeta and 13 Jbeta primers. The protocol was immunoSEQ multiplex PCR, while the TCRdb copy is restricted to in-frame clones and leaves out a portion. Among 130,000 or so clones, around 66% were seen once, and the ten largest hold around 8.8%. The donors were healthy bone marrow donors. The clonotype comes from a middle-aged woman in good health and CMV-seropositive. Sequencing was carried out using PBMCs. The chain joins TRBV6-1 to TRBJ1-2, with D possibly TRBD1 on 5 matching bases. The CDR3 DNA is TGTGCCAGCAGTGCTCGGACAACCTTCTATGGCTACACCTTC. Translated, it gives CASSARTTFYGYTF.